The T cell receptor beta chain under discussion was sequenced for a study of OX40 agonist ivuxolimab in advanced cancers. For the study at large: Three patients, one with hepatocellular carcinoma and two with cutaneous melanoma, achieved partial responses. Broader study findings: Averaged across samples, CD8+ T cells carried more expanded clones than CD4+ did.

A word on this clone: What it binds is not known.

A history of autoimmune disease or systemic immunosuppression excluded patients. Assay: immunoSEQ multiplex PCR; the TCRdb copy retains only in-frame clones and omits some. Of 98,000 or so clones listed, under 95% are singletons. Germline V lookup: CDR1 MNHEY, CDR2 SMNVEV (reference sequence). The V end lost 0 bases, the J end lost 1 base, and 10 bases lay between the germline ends. This CDR3 region has 16 residues. Sequences were derived from CD4+ or CD8+ T cells sorted from blood, sampled in a trial of the OX40 agonist ivuxolimab. The J gene is TRBJ2-1, the V gene TRBV27; no clear D. This receptor was taken from an adult with an advanced solid tumor such as melanoma, head and neck, liver or kidney cancer. For the CDR3, the DNA is TGTGCCAGCAGTTTATCCGGCGGTACATCCTACAATGAGCAGTTCTTC. Its translation: CASSLSGGTSYNEQFF.